These 20 T cell receptor beta chains were sequenced from one sample in a study of blood T cell repertoires in COVID-19. Sequenced by immunoSEQ multiplex PCR; TCRdb stores in-frame clones only, minus some. The data contain roughly 53,000 clones, roughly 86% of them seen just once; the ten biggest clones take up 5%. The sequencing input was peripheral blood. The origin of the receptors is a man aged 40-49 years with active COVID-19.

This chain links TRBV19 with TRBJ2-5; 9 bases line up with TRBD1. The CDR3 length is 14 residues. The V segment lost 7 bases and the J segment 4 bases; nucleotides outside the gene matches: 7. Germline-derived CDR1 and CDR2 are LNHDA and SQIVND (reference sequence). The CDR3 sequence: CASKRTGARETQYF. The CDR3 DNA reads TGTGCCAGTAAGAGGACAGGGGCCAGAGAGACCCAGTACTTC.

The rearrangement joins TRBV12-3 or TRBV12-4 to TRBJ1-2, with D perhaps matching TRBD1 (5 bases). The CDR3 sequence is 12 residues long. V was clipped by 5 bases and J by 12 bases, with 16 bases between them. CDR3 region: CASSVGDGGDTF. CDR3 DNA sequence: TGTGCCAGCAGTGTCGGGGACGGAGGGGACACCTTC.

The chain is built from TRBV7-8 and TRBJ2-7, with D possibly being TRBD2 (6 bases). CDR1 SGHVS and CDR2 FQNEAQ come from the germline V gene. Trimming took 2 bases from V and 2 from J, leaving 19 bases between them. This CDR3 spans 17 amino acids. The CDR3 protein is CASSLTLAAITTYEQYF. The CDR3 DNA is TGTGCCAGCAGCTTAACCTTAGCGGCTATTACTACCTACGAGCAGTACTTC.

This clone showed up just a few times. This rearrangement joins TRBV6-1 to TRBJ1-2; a weak D match, TRBD1 (6 bases). This CDR3 has 14 amino acids. V shed 3 bases and J shed 3 bases, with 11 bases lying between them. Germline V gene lookup returns CDR1 MNHNS and CDR2 SASEGT. The CDR3 region is CASSDRGRDYGYTF. CDR3 bases: TGTGCCAGCAGTGACAGGGGTCGAGACTATGGCTACACCTTC.

The chain is built from TRBV18 and TRBJ1-1, with D perhaps TRBD1 (5 bases). Trimming took off 3 bases at V and 1 base at J, with 9 bases between the two ends. CDR1 is KGHSH, CDR2 LQKENI, per germline. The CDR3 has 14 amino acids. The DNA of the CDR3 is TGTGCCAGCTCACCCGACAGACGGAACACTGAAGCTTTCTTT. Translation gives CASSPDRRNTEAFF. The complete variable domain, with remaining parts taken from reference TRBV18 and TRBJ1-1, reads NAGVMQNPRHLVRRRGQEARLRCSPMKGHSHVYWYRQLPEEGLKFMVYLQKENIIDESGMPKERFSAEFPKEGPSILRIQQVVRGDSAAYFCASSPDRRNTEAFFGQGTRLTVV.

CDR3 loop: CASSREGRVTEAFF. CDR3 coding DNA: TGTGCCAGCTCACGGGAAGGGAGGGTCACTGAAGCTTTCTTT. The rearrangement uses TRBV18 and TRBJ1-1; D remains unclear. From germline, CDR1 is KGHSH and CDR2 LQKENI. The CDR3 loop spans 14 amino acids. V lost 4 bases and J lost 4, with 13 bases in between. The full variable domain, completed using reference TRBV18 and TRBJ1-1, is NAGVMQNPRHLVRRRGQEARLRCSPMKGHSHVYWYRQLPEEGLKFMVYLQKENIIDESGMPKERFSAEFPKEGPSILRIQQVVRGDSAAYFCASSREGRVTEAFFGQGTRLTVV.

This clone was picked up one time. The chain combines TRBV5-1 with TRBJ2-6; D gene unclear. CDR1 and CDR2 (germline): SGHRS, YFSETQ. The CDR3 extends over 18 amino acids. V lost 5 bases and J lost 0, with 18 bases in between. CDR3 sequence reads: CASSLVSRLSSGANVLTF. The CDR3 DNA sequence: TGCGCCAGCAGTTTAGTCAGTCGACTGAGCTCTGGGGCCAACGTCCTGACTTTC.

J is TRBJ1-4 and V is TRBV19; D perhaps matches TRBD1 (5 bases). Per the germline V gene, CDR1 is LNHDA and CDR2 is SQIVND (reference sequence). The CDR3 is made up of 14 amino acids. V lost 3 bases and J lost 6, with 11 bases in between. In DNA, the CDR3 is TGTGCCAGTAGTATCCAGGGTCCCCATGAAAAACTGTTTTTT. Translation: CASSIQGPHEKLFF.

V and J are TRBV3-1 (or the pseudogene TRBV3-2) and TRBJ1-1; D ambiguous. The ends were cut back, 8 bases at V and 2 bases at J, with 15 bases in the middle. The CDR3 has 14 residues. Germline V gene sequence: CDR1 LGHDT, CDR2 YNNKEL (reference sequence). CDR3 coding DNA: TGTGCCAGCGGAGACCCAAACAAAAACACTGAAGCTTTCTTT. Protein product: CASGDPNKNTEAFF.

This clone came up once. This chain links TRBV7-2 with TRBJ2-2; TRBD2 might be the D (5 bases). The CDR3 length is 14 residues. Germline V gives CDR1 SGHTA, CDR2 FQGNSA. The ends were cut back, 4 bases at V and 13 bases at J, with 19 bases in the middle. CDR3 sequence reads: CASSSFGKGQRLFF. The CDR3 region has the DNA TGTGCCAGCAGCTCGTTCGGGAAGGGTCAGCGGCTGTTTTTT.

CDR3 nucleotide sequence: TGTGCCAGCAGCCCCAGGGGCCTACGGTACGAGCAGTACTTC. This sequence encodes CASSPRGLRYEQYF. The gene calls are TRBV11-2 and TRBJ2-7; a weak D match, TRBD1 (6 bases). Trimming took off 5 bases at V and 4 bases at J, with 15 bases between the two ends. This CDR3 region has 14 residues. Germline CDR1 and CDR2: SGHAT and FQNNGV.

The chain links TRBV11-2 to TRBJ1-1; D may be TRBD1 (5 bases). CDR3 length equals 14 residues. In germline, CDR1 is SGHAT, CDR2 FQNNGV. The V and J ends lost 2 bases and 4 bases respectively, with 11 bases between them. DNA of the CDR3: TGTGCCAGCAGCTTAATTGTCCAGGGCACTGAAGCTTTCTTT. Its translation: CASSLIVQGTEAFF.

A single count supports this clone. The J gene is TRBJ2-1, the V gene TRBV11-2; 7 nucleotides agree with TRBD1. The CDR3 consists of 12 residues. Losses at the gene ends were 3 bases for V and 10 bases for J; bases not matched to a gene: 3. The germline gives CDR1 SGHAT, CDR2 FQNNGV. DNA for the CDR3: TGTGCCAGCAGCTTGGGACAGAGGGAGCAGTTCTTC. This translates into CASSLGQREQFF.

The chain employs TRBV5-1 and TRBJ2-1; 8 bases fit TRBD1. Per the germline V gene, CDR1 is SGHRS and CDR2 is YFSETQ. The length of the CDR3 is 16 residues. V lost 2 bases, J lost 5 bases, and 9 bases stayed unmatched. The DNA of the CDR3 is TGCGCCAGCAGCTTCCCGGCAGGGGGCGGGGACAATGAGCAGTTCTTC. Translated: CASSFPAGGGDNEQFF.

V and J are TRBV11-2 and TRBJ2-1; D possibly corresponds to TRBD1 (5 bases). There are 15 residues in the CDR3. The germline V gene encodes CDR1 SGHAT and CDR2 FQNNGV. The V gene lost 5 bases and the J gene lost 7 bases, with 18 bases spanning the gap. CDR3 residues: CASSLSGLDVNEQFF. The CDR3 DNA sequence: TGTGCCAGCAGCCTATCAGGGCTGGACGTGAATGAGCAGTTCTTC.

The chain employs TRBV5-1 and TRBJ1-5, with 8 positions matching TRBD1. The CDR3 is 15 residues long. CDR1 is SGHRS, CDR2 YFSETQ, per germline. V was clipped by 4 bases and J by 3 bases; unmatched bases: 6. CDR3 amino acids: CASSITGGPNQPQHF. Here the CDR3 DNA reads TGCGCCAGCAGCATTACAGGGGGGCCCAATCAGCCCCAGCATTTT. Full variable domain (remainder filled in from reference TRBV5-1 and TRBJ1-5): KAGVTQTPRYLIKTRGQQVTLSCSPISGHRSVSWYQQTPGQGLQFLFEYFSETQRNKGNFPGRFSGRQFSNSRSEMNVSTLELGDSALYLCASSITGGPNQPQHFGDGTRLSIL.

The genes are TRBV9 and TRBJ2-1, with D uncertain. Trimming cost V 0 bases and J 0 bases, with 7 bases left between them. The CDR3 contains 15 residues. Germline values: CDR1 SGDLS, CDR2 YYNGEE. The CDR3 region is CASSVAEASYNEQFF. The CDR3, as DNA: TGTGCCAGCAGCGTAGCTGAAGCCTCCTACAATGAGCAGTTCTTC.

J is TRBJ1-2 and V is TRBV20-1; D call uncertain. The germline V gene has CDR1 DFQATT and CDR2 SNEGSKA (reference sequence). The CDR3 is 11 residues long. V gave up 5 bases and J gave up 4 bases, with 8 bases separating them. The CDR3 region is CSAYHSYGYTF. The CDR3 nucleotides read TGCAGTGCTTACCACAGCTATGGCTACACCTTC.

This sequence joins TRBV3-1 (or the pseudogene TRBV3-2) and TRBJ1-4; D is possibly TRBD1 (5 bases). This CDR3 is 14 amino acids long. Trimming left V 4 bases short and J 8 bases short, with 14 bases between. Germline V gives CDR1 LGHDT, CDR2 YNNKEL (reference sequence). The chain's CDR3 is CASSLGGGGEKLFF. Here the CDR3 DNA reads TGTGCCAGCAGCCTCGGGGGGGGTGGCGAAAAACTGTTTTTT.

The chain employs TRBV18 and TRBJ2-3, with 12 bases matching TRBD2. CDR3 length: 16 amino acids. J gave up 2 bases and V 4 bases, and 4 bases lay outside the gene matches. Germline V gene data show CDR1 as KGHSH and CDR2 as LQKENI. This chain's CDR3 is CASSLGTSGSTDTQYF. The DNA for the CDR3 is TGTGCCAGCTCACTCGGGACTAGCGGGTCCACAGATACGCAGTATTTT.